The text below deals with one T cell receptor (beta chain). This specimen belongs to a study of blood T cell repertoires in COVID-19. At the level of the study: Samples taken during acute and convalescent COVID-19 were collected in the United States, Italy and Spain. The cDNA or gDNA used as material had been derived from T cells, B-cell-depleted T cells, or PBMCs.

Study processing details: Amplified reference gene primers provided the basis for estimating nucleated cell counts. Assay: immunoSEQ multiplex PCR; the TCRdb copy retains only in-frame clones and omits some. V, J and clone size are taken as reported in that table, and D and trimming were inferred from the DNA itself. The sample lists about 140,000 clones; roughly 80% were seen once. The CDR3 spans 17 residues. Germline assignment: CDR1 MDHEN and CDR2 SYDVKM. The ends lost 4 bases at V and 0 bases at J; junction bases unmatched: 7. This sequence originates from a woman aged 80 or older with acute or convalescent COVID-19. This sequence joins TRBV28 and TRBJ2-1, with 9 bases matching TRBD2. Specimen: peripheral blood. The CDR3 here is CASSYYGLARSYNEQFF. CDR3 DNA: TGTGCCAGCAGTTACTATGGACTAGCGCGCTCCTACAATGAGCAGTTCTTC.